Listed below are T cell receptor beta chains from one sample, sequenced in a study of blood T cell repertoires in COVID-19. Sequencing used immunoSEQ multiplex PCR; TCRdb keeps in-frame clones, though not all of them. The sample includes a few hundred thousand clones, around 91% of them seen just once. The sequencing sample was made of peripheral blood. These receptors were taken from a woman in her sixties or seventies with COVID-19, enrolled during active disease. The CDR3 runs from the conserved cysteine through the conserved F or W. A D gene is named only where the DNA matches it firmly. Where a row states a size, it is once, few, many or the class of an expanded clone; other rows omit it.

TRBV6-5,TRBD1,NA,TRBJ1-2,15,CASSYGQAGGDGYTF,TGTGCCAGCAGTTACGGACAGGCGGGGGGTGATGGCTACACCTTC
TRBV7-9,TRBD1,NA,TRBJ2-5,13,CASSFGAGGTQYF,TGTGCCAGCAGCTTTGGGGCAGGGGGAACCCAGTACTTC
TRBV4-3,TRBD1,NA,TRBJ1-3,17,CASSQALQGGPGNTIYF,TGCGCCAGCAGCCAAGCCCTACAGGGGGGCCCTGGAAACACCATATATTTT
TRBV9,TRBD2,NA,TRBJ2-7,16,CASSPYLAGDTYEQYF,TGTGCCAGCAGCCCTTATCTAGCGGGGGACACCTACGAGCAGTACTTC
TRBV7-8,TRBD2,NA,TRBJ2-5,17,CASSSTGGASGGGTQYF,TGTGCCAGCAGCTCAACCGGCGGGGCTAGCGGGGGGGGGACCCAGTACTTC
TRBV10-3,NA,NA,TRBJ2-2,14,CAISQGRDTGELFF,TGTGCCATCAGCCAGGGCCGGGACACCGGGGAGCTGTTTTTT
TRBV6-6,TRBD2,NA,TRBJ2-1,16,CASSFTGGYSYNEQFF,TGTGCCAGCAGTTTTACCGGGGGGTACTCCTACAATGAGCAGTTCTTC
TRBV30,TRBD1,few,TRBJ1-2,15,CAWSGTQGAVFGYTF,TGTGCCTGGAGTGGGACACAGGGGGCTGTTTTTGGCTACACCTTC
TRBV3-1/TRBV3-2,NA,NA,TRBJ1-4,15,CASSPPGFLGEKLFF,TGTGCCAGCAGCCCACCAGGGTTTTTAGGAGAAAAACTGTTTTTT
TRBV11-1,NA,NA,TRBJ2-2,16,CASSLWVKRGTGELFF,TGTGCCAGCAGCTTATGGGTCAAAAGAGGCACCGGGGAGCTGTTTTTT
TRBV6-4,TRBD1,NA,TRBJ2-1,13,CASSRDRDGEQFF,TGTGCCAGCAGTAGAGACAGGGATGGTGAGCAGTTCTTC
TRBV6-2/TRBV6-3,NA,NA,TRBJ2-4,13,CASSYNRRDIQYF,TGTGCCAGCAGTTACAACCGTCGGGACATTCAGTACTTC
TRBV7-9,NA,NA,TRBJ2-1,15,CASSLVGDSYNEQFF,TGTGCCAGCAGCTTGGTCGGAGACTCCTACAATGAGCAGTTCTTC
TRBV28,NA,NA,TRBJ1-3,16,CASSGNRLTTGNTIYF,TGTGCCAGCAGCGGAAACAGGCTAACCACTGGAAACACCATATATTTT
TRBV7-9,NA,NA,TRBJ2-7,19,CASSLIGRGRLPTHYEQYF,TGTGCCAGCAGCTTGATCGGGCGGGGGCGCTTACCAACGCATTACGAGCAGTACTTC
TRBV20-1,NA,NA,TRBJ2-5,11,CSARLQETQYF,TGCAGTGCTAGGTTACAAGAGACCCAGTACTTC
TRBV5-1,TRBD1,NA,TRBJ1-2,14,CASSRGTGDYGYTF,TGCGCCAGCAGCCGCGGGACAGGGGACTATGGCTACACCTTC
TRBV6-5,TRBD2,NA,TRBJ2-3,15,CASSLGSGNTDTQYF,TGTGCCAGCAGTTTGGGTAGCGGGAACACAGATACGCAGTATTTT
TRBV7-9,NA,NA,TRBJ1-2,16,CASSLGGGARNHGYTF,TGTGCCAGCAGCTTAGGCGGGGGGGCGCGTAACCATGGCTACACCTTC
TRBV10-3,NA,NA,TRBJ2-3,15,CAISEPGWRTDTQYF,TGTGCCATCAGTGAGCCAGGGTGGCGGACAGATACGCAGTATTTT
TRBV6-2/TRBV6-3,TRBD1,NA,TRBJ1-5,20,CASSYQKDYSLQGINQPQHF,TGTGCCAGCAGTTACCAGAAGGATTACAGTCTACAGGGGATCAATCAGCCCCAGCATTTT
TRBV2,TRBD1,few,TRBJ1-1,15,CASSDRQGANTEAFF,TGTGCCAGCAGCGACCGACAGGGGGCGAACACTGAAGCTTTCTTT
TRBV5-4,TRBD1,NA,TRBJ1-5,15,CASSSGQGPNQPQHF,TGTGCCAGCAGCTCAGGACAGGGCCCAAATCAGCCCCAGCATTTT
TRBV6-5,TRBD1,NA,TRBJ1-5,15,CASSLTQGSNQPQHF,TGTGCCAGCAGTTTAACACAGGGGAGCAATCAGCCCCAGCATTTT
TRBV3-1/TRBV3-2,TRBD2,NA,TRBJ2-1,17,CASSQDPASGGHNEQFF,TGTGCCAGCAGCCAAGATCCCGCCAGCGGGGGACACAATGAGCAGTTCTTC
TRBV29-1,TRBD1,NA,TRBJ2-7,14,CSVAGTGMGYEQYF,TGCAGCGTTGCAGGGACAGGGATGGGGTACGAGCAGTACTTC
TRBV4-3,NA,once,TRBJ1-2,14,CASSQVGGDYGYTF,TGCGCCAGCAGCCAAGTGGGGGGGGACTATGGCTACACCTTC
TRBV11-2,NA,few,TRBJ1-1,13,CASSLRGYAEAFF,TGTGCCAGCAGCTTAAGGGGATACGCTGAAGCTTTCTTT